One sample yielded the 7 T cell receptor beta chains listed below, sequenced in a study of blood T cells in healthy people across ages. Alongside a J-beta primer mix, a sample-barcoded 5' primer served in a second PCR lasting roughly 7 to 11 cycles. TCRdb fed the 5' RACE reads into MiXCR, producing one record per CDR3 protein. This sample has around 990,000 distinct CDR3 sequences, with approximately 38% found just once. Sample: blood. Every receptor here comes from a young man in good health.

CDR3 amino acids: CATSDWSGSSYNEQFF. The DNA of the CDR3 is TGTGCCACCAGTGATTGGTCCGGGAGCTCCTACAATGAGCAGTTCTTC. This chain joins TRBV24-1 and TRBJ2-1; possibly TRBD2 for D (6 bases). V lost 2 bases and J 0 bases, leaving 10 bases between the germline ends. Germline CDR1 and CDR2: KGHDR and SFDVKD. This CDR3 is built from 16 residues.

The CDR3 nucleotides read TGTGCCAGCAGTTCCAAGCCCGGGACAGGGTCCTACAATGAGCAGTTCTTC. Its protein is CASSSKPGTGSYNEQFF. The chain has TRBV12-3 or TRBV12-4 and TRBJ2-1, with 9 bases aligning to TRBD1. With 4 bases clipped from V and 1 base from J, the junction kept 8 bases outside the gene matches. The CDR3 consists of 17 residues.

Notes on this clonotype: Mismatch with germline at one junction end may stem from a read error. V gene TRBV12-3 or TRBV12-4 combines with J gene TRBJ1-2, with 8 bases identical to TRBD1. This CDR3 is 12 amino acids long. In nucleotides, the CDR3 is TGTGCCGGCAGTTTAGGACAGGGTGGCTACACCTTC. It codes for CAGSLGQGGYTF.

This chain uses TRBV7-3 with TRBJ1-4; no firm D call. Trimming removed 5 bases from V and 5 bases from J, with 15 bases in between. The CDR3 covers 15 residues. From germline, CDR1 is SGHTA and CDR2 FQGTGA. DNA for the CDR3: TGTGCCAGCAGCAACACGGGAGGTGGCAATGAAAAACTGTTTTTT. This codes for CASSNTGGGNEKLFF.

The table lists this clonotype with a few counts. CDR3 residues: CASSFRRGGSYGYTF. CDR3 coding DNA: TGTGCCAGCAGCTTTCGGAGGGGAGGCAGCTATGGCTACACCTTC. The chain joins TRBV9 to TRBJ1-2; possible D gene TRBD1, 5 bases. The CDR3 consists of 15 residues. The V and J ends lost 4 bases and 4 bases respectively, with 17 bases between them. CDR1 and CDR2 (germline): SGDLS, YYNGEE. The full variable domain, its missing parts supplied by reference TRBV9 and TRBJ1-2, is DSGVTQTPKHLITATGQRVTLRCSPRSGDLSVYWYQQSLDQGLQFLIQYYNGEERAKGNILERFSAQQFPDLHSELNLSSLELGDSALYFCASSFRRGGSYGYTFGSGTRLTVV.

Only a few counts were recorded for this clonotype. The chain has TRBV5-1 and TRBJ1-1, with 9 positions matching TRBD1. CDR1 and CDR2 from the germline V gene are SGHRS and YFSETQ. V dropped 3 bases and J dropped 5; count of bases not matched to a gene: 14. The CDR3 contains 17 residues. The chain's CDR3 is CASSSGDRVQERTEAFF. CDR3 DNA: TGCGCCAGCAGCTCGGGGGACAGGGTTCAGGAAAGGACTGAAGCTTTCTTT.

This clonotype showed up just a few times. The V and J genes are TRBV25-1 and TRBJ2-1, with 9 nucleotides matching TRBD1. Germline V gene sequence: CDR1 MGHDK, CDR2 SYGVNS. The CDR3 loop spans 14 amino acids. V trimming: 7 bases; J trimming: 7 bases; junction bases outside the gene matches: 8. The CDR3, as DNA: TGTGCCAGCATGAGGACAGGGGTATGGAATGAGCAGTTCTTC. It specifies CASMRTGVWNEQFF.